The rows below give T cell receptor beta chains drawn from one sample of a study of regulatory T cells in long-lasting Graves disease. TCRdb fed the multiplex PCR reads into MiXCR, producing one record per CDR3 protein. The sample includes some 430,000 distinct CDR3 sequences, about 22% of them seen just once. This material consisted of peripheral blood mononuclear cells (PBMCs), taken when the disease was refractory, from a patient treated with antithyroid drugs. Receptors were obtained from a female donor with Graves disease. The CDR3 runs from the conserved cysteine through the conserved F or W. The D gene is left open where the match is weak. A clone size is listed for some rows: how often the clone was seen (once, few, many), or a class if it is expanded.

size,D,V,J,DNA,CDR3
-,-,TRBV6-2/TRBV6-3,TRBJ2-2,TGTGCCAGCAGAGGAAAGGAGCGGCCACTCACCGGGGAGCTGTTTTTT,CASRGKERPLTGELFF
many,TRBD1,TRBV6-1,TRBJ2-5,TGTGCCAGCAGCAGACCGGGACAGGAAGAGACCCAGTACTTC,CASSRPGQEETQYF
few,TRBD1,TRBV20-1,TRBJ1-4,TGCAGTGCTAGAGTTACAGGGGAAGAAAAACTGTTTTTT,CSARVTGEEKLFF
-,TRBD1,TRBV4-1,TRBJ2-5,TGCGCCAGCAGCCAAGAGGGGTTCCGGGACAGCGGACAGACCCAGTACTTC,CASSQEGFRDSGQTQYF
-,-,TRBV28,TRBJ1-1,TGTGCCAGCAGTAAGCCAGGGGTAGAGTCCCGGACTGAAGCTTTCTTT,CASSKPGVESRTEAFF
many,-,TRBV19,TRBJ1-5,TGTGCCAGTACGAATTCGGCGACGACAGGAGAAGATCAGCCCCAGCATTTT,CASTNSATTGEDQPQHF
many,-,TRBV5-1,TRBJ1-5,TGCGCCAGCAGCTTGGATCCAGGGATCGGGCAGCCCCAGCATTTT,CASSLDPGIGQPQHF
many,TRBD2,TRBV28,TRBJ2-7,TGTGCCAGCAAAGAAGCGGGAGCCTACGAGCAGTACTTC,CASKEAGAYEQYF
-,-,TRBV5-1,TRBJ1-2,TGCGCCAGCAGCTTGGCCGGCGGACAGCCTAACTATGGCTACACCTTC,CASSLAGGQPNYGYTF
-,-,TRBV10-3,TRBJ2-5,TGTGCCACGGCGGCGCAGTGGTTAGCTGAGACCCAGTACTTC,CATAAQWLAETQYF
-,-,TRBV19,TRBJ2-4,TGTGCCAGTAGTATACAGGCTTATGGGATTTCCAACATTCAGTACTTC,CASSIQAYGISNIQYF